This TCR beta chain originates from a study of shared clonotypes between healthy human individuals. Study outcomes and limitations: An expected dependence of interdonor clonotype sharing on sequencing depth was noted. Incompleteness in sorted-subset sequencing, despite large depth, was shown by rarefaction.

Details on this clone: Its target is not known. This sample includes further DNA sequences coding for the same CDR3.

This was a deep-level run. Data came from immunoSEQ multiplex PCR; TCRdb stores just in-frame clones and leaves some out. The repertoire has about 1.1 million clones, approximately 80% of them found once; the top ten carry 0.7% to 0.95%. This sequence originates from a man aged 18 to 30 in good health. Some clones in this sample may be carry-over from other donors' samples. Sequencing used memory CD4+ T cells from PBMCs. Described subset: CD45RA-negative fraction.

CDR3 sequence reads: CASSVVAGTYNEQFF. For the CDR3, the DNA is TGTGCCAGCAGCGTGGTAGCGGGAACCTACAATGAGCAGTTCTTC. V is TRBV9 and J is TRBJ2-1; 8 bases align to TRBD2. V was pared by 2 bases and J by 2 bases, with 3 bases of the junction left unmatched. Germline CDR1 SGDLS, CDR2 YYNGEE. This CDR3 region has 15 residues.